This is a list of T cell receptor beta chains from one sample in a study of spatial heterogeneity in lung cancer. MiXCR was run by TCRdb on the 5' RACE reads, yielding one entry per CDR3 protein. Among tens of thousands of distinct CDR3 sequences listed, around 12% were seen once. The specimen comprised PBMCs, sampled at surgery. The receptors derive from a male donor with early-stage non-small cell lung cancer. Each CDR3 is given with its conserved first and last residue. The D gene is left open where the match is weak. Size values are once, few and many counts, or a class for expanded clones, and some rows have none.

size,V,D,J,DNA,CDR3
.,TRBV19,.,TRBJ2-3,TGTGCCAGTAGTATGGCGAGCACAGATACGCAGTATTTT,CASSMASTDTQYF
few,TRBV19,.,TRBJ1-2,TGTGCCAGTAGTATAGCCTCCGTGGAGGGCTACACCTTC,CASSIASVEGYTF
.,TRBV7-9,.,TRBJ1-3,TGTGCCAGCAAAGCCGTTGGGGGTTTATTCTCTGGAAACACCATATATTTT,CASKAVGGLFSGNTIYF
.,TRBV5-6,.,TRBJ2-3,TGTGCCAGCAGCTCTCAGGGAGGAGATACGCAGTATTTT,CASSSQGGDTQYF
.,TRBV29-1,.,TRBJ1-1,TGCAGCGTTGCTCAGACGGGGACTGAAGCTTTCTTT,CSVAQTGTEAFF
.,TRBV7-2,TRBD1,TRBJ2-7,TGTGCCAGCAGCTGGAGCAGGGGGCCATACGAGCAGTACTTC,CASSWSRGPYEQYF
few,TRBV7-9,TRBD1,TRBJ2-7,TGTGCCAGCAGCTTAGCGGACAGGTTTCACTACGAGCAGTACTTC,CASSLADRFHYEQYF
few,TRBV5-1,.,TRBJ1-1,TGCGCCAGCAGCTTACAGCCGAACACTGAAGCTTTCTTT,CASSLQPNTEAFF
.,TRBV28,.,TRBJ2-7,TGTGCCAGCAGCCGTACCTCCTCCTACGAGCAGTACTTC,CASSRTSSYEQYF
.,TRBV5-1,.,TRBJ1-2,TGCGCCAGCAGCTTGGAGCAGGGACCCCCAGACTATGGCTACACCTTC,CASSLEQGPPDYGYTF
few,TRBV7-9,.,TRBJ2-5,TGTGCCAGCAGCTTAGGAGCAGGGAAGGAGACCCAGTACTTC,CASSLGAGKETQYF